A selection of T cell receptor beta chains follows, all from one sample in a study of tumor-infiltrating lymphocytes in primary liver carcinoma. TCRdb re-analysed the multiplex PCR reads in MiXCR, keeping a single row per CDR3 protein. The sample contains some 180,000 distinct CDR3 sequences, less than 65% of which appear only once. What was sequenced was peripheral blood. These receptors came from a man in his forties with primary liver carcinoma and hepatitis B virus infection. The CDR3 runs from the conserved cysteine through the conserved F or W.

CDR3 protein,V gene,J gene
CAISEDRNYGYTF,TRBV10-3,TRBJ1-2
CASSYGGVKLGQPQHF,TRBV6-6,TRBJ1-5
CASSLELTDTQYF,TRBV11-2,TRBJ2-3
CASSLGAGTGGPAKNIQYF,TRBV11-1,TRBJ2-4
CSVPLAGRGYGNTF,TRBV29-1,TRBJ1-2
CSVGDLGGGYTF,TRBV29-1,TRBJ1-2
CAGSATGTSGPEQFF,TRBV11-2,TRBJ2-1
CASSQQEQGPETQYF,TRBV11-2,TRBJ2-5
CANSGVGTADETQYF,TRBV10-3,TRBJ2-5
CASSPPSSGYNEQFF,TRBV11-2,TRBJ2-1
CSVGSQGYTEVFF,TRBV29-1,TRBJ1-1
CASSLGGSSNTQYF,TRBV7-8,TRBJ2-3
CASSPDRGAYEQYF,TRBV13,TRBJ2-7
CAIGGAGNEQYF,TRBV10-3,TRBJ2-7
CASSIGQGMNTEAFF,TRBV5-5,TRBJ1-1
CASSLVGFYGYTF,TRBV7-8,TRBJ1-2
CASTPGPAGKETQYF,TRBV4-1,TRBJ2-5
CSAALVAQDTQYF,TRBV29-1,TRBJ2-3